The 15 T cell receptor beta chains presented below share a single source sample, sequenced in a study of blood T cell repertoires in COVID-19. Assay used: immunoSEQ multiplex PCR; TCRdb lists only in-frame clones, some missing. Of about 210,000 clones listed, approximately 84% were seen once; the top ten hold approximately 8%. Material for sequencing was peripheral blood. These receptors all stem from a woman aged 50 to 60 with active or convalescent COVID-19.

This sequence joins TRBV19 and TRBJ2-3, with TRBD2 matching over 14 bases. Germline CDR1 reads LNHDA; CDR2 reads SQIVND (reference sequence). Trimming at V came to 5 bases and at J to 6 bases, leaving 7 bases not matched to a gene. CDR3 length: 16 residues. The CDR3 protein is CASSQTTSGGADTQYF. The CDR3 nucleotides read TGTGCCAGTAGTCAAACGACTAGCGGGGGGGCGGATACGCAGTATTTT.

Only one count was recorded for this clone. The V call is TRBV28, the J call TRBJ1-3; D is undetermined. With 5 bases removed from V and 4 bases from J, the gap between germline ends came to 15 bases. There are 15 residues in the CDR3. Per germline, CDR1 MDHEN and CDR2 SYDVKM. This chain's CDR3 is CASSKLEGFGNTIYF. DNA for the CDR3: TGTGCCAGCAGTAAGTTAGAGGGTTTCGGAAACACCATATATTTT.

This chain uses TRBV19 with TRBJ1-6; weak D call: TRBD1 (6 bases). There are 14 residues in the CDR3. Germline loops: CDR1 LNHDA, CDR2 SQIVND (reference sequence). Trimming took off 4 bases at V and 10 bases at J, with 14 bases between the two ends. This chain's CDR3 is CASSTTGLVSPLHF. The CDR3 bases are TGTGCCAGTAGTACTACAGGGTTGGTGTCACCCCTCCACTTT.

This chain connects TRBV7-2 to TRBJ1-1, with 7 bases fitting TRBD1. The CDR3 has 15 residues. With V trimmed by 5 bases and J by 1 base, 7 bases remained unmatched. Germline-derived CDR1 and CDR2 are SGHTA and FQGNSA. CDR3 loop: CASSTDRLGNTEAFF. In DNA, the CDR3 is TGTGCCAGCAGCACGGACAGGCTGGGGAACACTGAAGCTTTCTTT.

The chain links TRBV9 to TRBJ2-5; tentative D call: TRBD2 (6 bases). The CDR3 has 16 residues. Germline assignment: CDR1 SGDLS and CDR2 YYNGEE. V lost 0 bases and J 4 bases, leaving 16 bases between the germline ends. CDR3: CASSVGGGVGGETQYF. The CDR3 region has the DNA TGTGCCAGCAGCGTAGGCGGCGGGGTGGGAGGAGAGACCCAGTACTTC.

The chain uses TRBV6-6 and TRBJ1-2; 7 bases map to TRBD1. Germline loops: CDR1 MNHNY, CDR2 SVGAGI (reference sequence). The CDR3 is 13 residues long. V was clipped by 4 bases and J by 6 bases; unmatched bases: 5. This chain's CDR3 is CASSSTGEDGYTF. The DNA for the CDR3 is TGTGCCAGCAGTTCTACAGGGGAGGATGGCTACACCTTC.

The rearrangement uses TRBV5-1 and TRBJ1-4; TRBD1 matches at 9 bases. The CDR3 runs 15 residues. With 0 bases clipped from V and 10 bases from J, the junction kept 7 bases outside the gene matches. The germline V gene encodes CDR1 SGHRS and CDR2 YFSETQ. The CDR3 DNA sequence: TGCGCCAGCAGCTTGGCGGGGGACAGGGTGGGAAAACTGTTTTTT. As protein: CASSLAGDRVGKLFF.

In its sample, this clone was seen a few times. The rearrangement links TRBV7-8 to TRBJ1-4; D might be TRBD1 (6 bases). Germline V CDR1 and CDR2: SGHVS, FQNEAQ. The CDR3 has 14 amino acids. Trimming removed 4 bases at V and 4 bases at J, with 10 bases between. The CDR3 is CASSSGGLNEKLFF. CDR3 nucleotide sequence: TGTGCCAGCAGCTCGGGGGGGCTTAATGAAAAACTGTTTTTT.

The gene calls are TRBV7-3 and TRBJ1-6; 9 positions match TRBD1. The V gene end was trimmed by 1 base and the J gene end by 0 bases; junction bases not matched to a gene: 7. CDR1 SGHTA and CDR2 FQGTGA come from the germline V gene. The CDR3 runs 19 residues. The CDR3 region is CASSLSGQGRSSYNSPLHF. Written as DNA, the CDR3 is TGTGCCAGCAGCTTAAGTGGACAGGGGCGTAGCTCCTATAATTCACCCCTCCACTTT.

The J gene is TRBJ2-7, the V gene TRBV25-1; no definite D call. The CDR3 length is 11 residues. V was cut by 1 base and J by 7 bases, with 5 bases left in between. Germline CDR1 reads MGHDK; CDR2 reads SYGVNS. DNA for the CDR3: TGTGCCAGCAGTGAATTCGGGGAGCAGTACTTC. It is translated as CASSEFGEQYF.

This chain links TRBV15 with TRBJ1-3; D is possibly TRBD1 (5 bases). CDR1 and CDR2 from the germline V gene are LNHNV and YYDKDF (reference sequence). V was shortened by 0 bases and J by 1 base, with 10 bases between the two germline ends. The CDR3 covers 16 residues. CDR3 coding DNA: TGTGCCACCAGCAGAGATCATCAGGGATCTGGAAACACCATATATTTT. It translates to CATSRDHQGSGNTIYF.

This chain uses TRBV29-1 with TRBJ1-5, with TRBD1 matching over 7 bases. V gave up 7 bases and J gave up 3 bases; unmatched junction bases: 9. The CDR3 has 14 residues. Looked up from germline, CDR1 is SQVTM and CDR2 is ANQGSEA. DNA of the CDR3: TGCAGCGCGGGGGGGGACAGTAACAATCAGCCCCAGCATTTT. Translated: CSAGGDSNNQPQHF.

V gene TRBV2 combines with J gene TRBJ1-2; D gene unclear. V was shortened by 6 bases and J by 7 bases, with 15 bases between the two germline ends. From germline, CDR1 is SNHLY and CDR2 FYNNEI. The CDR3 has 13 residues. As DNA, the CDR3 is TGTGCCAGCAGGTCTGACATTTTGGGTGGCTACACCTTC. Translation: CASRSDILGGYTF. Variable domain in full (rest from reference TRBV2 and TRBJ1-2): EPEVTQTPSHQVTQMGQEVILRCVPISNHLYFYWYRQILGQKVEFLVSFYNNEISEKSEIFDDQFSVERPDGSNFTLKIRSTKLEDSAMYFCASRSDILGGYTFGSGTRLTVV.

The chain joins TRBV11-2 to TRBJ2-1; weak D call: TRBD2 (5 bases). The CDR3 runs to 16 residues. Trimming removed 5 bases at V and 9 bases at J, with 23 bases between. The V gene's germline CDR1 is SGHAT and CDR2 FQNNGV. The CDR3 DNA is TGTGCCAGCAGCCCCCATTCCAGAACCCCCCGGGGTGAGCAGTTCTTC. Translation gives CASSPHSRTPRGEQFF.

The CDR3 sequence is CASLRGQGGGYTF. CDR3 nucleotide sequence: TGTGCCAGCCTACGGGGACAGGGCGGCGGCTACACCTTC. The chain recombines TRBV28 with TRBJ1-2; TRBD1 aligns across 9 bases. CDR1 MDHEN and CDR2 SYDVKM come from the germline V gene. The ends lost 8 bases at V and 8 bases at J; junction bases unmatched: 9. The CDR3 has 13 residues.